This T cell receptor beta chain derives from a study of radiation and T cells in renal cell carcinoma. Described time point: blood 4 weeks post-SBRT, at nephrectomy. Treatment in this sample: 15 Gy SBRT to primary tumor, nephrectomy 4 weeks later. This clone was picked up a small number of times. This CDR3 is built from 15 residues. V trimming: 5 bases; J trimming: 8 bases; junction bases outside the gene matches: 10. Germline V gives CDR1 SGDLS, CDR2 YYNGEE. Assay used: immunoSEQ multiplex PCR; TCRdb lists only in-frame clones, some missing. In the table there are approximately 86,000 clones, around four fifths of which are singletons.

This TCR derives from a man between 45 and 60 years old with renal cell carcinoma. The material sequenced was blood, taken from a patient whose treatment included radiotherapy and nephrectomy. The chain couples TRBV9 to TRBJ2-1; 10 positions match TRBD1. Here the CDR3 DNA reads TGTGCCAGCAGTTCCCGACAGGGGGCTATTGATGAGCAGTTCTTC. This encodes CASSSRQGAIDEQFF.